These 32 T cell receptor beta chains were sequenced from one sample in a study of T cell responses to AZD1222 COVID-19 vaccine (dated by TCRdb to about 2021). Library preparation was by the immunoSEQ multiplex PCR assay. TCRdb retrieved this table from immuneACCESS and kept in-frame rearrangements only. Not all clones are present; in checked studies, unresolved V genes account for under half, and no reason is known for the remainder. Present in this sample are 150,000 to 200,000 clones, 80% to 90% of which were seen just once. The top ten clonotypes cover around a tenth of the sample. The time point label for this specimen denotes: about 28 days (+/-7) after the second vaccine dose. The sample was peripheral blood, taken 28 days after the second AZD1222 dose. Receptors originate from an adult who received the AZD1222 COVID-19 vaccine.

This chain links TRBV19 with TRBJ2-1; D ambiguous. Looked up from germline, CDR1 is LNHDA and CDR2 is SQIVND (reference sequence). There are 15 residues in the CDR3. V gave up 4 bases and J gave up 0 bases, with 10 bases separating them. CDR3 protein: CASSKVPSSYNEQFF. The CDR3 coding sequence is TGTGCCAGTAGTAAGGTTCCCAGCTCCTACAATGAGCAGTTCTTC.

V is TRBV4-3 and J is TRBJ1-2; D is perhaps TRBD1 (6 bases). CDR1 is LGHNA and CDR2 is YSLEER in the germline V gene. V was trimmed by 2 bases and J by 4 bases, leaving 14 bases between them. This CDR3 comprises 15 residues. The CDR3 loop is CASSQRGGSIYGYTF. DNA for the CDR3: TGCGCCAGCAGCCAACGAGGGGGGAGTATCTATGGCTACACCTTC.

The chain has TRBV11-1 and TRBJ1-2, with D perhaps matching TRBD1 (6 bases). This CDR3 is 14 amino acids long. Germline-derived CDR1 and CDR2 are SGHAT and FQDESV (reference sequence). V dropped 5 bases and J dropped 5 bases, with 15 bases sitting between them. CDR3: CASSRRGARYGYTF. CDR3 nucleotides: TGTGCCAGCAGCCGCCGGGGGGCTCGATATGGCTACACCTTC.

The chain's CDR3 is CASRTGRRLAYNEQFF. In nucleotides, the CDR3 is TGTGCCAGCCGAACAGGGCGGCGCCTGGCCTACAATGAGCAGTTCTTC. The chain combines TRBV28 with TRBJ2-1, with D perhaps TRBD1 (6 bases). The germline V gene has CDR1 MDHEN and CDR2 SYDVKM. V lost 8 bases, J lost 2 bases, and 19 bases lay in between. The CDR3 spans 16 residues.

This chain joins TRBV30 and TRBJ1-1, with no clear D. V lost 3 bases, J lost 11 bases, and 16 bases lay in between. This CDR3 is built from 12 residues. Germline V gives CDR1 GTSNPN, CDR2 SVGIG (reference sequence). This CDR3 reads CAWSLNIGLAFF. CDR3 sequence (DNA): TGTGCCTGGAGCCTCAACATAGGGCTCGCTTTCTTT.

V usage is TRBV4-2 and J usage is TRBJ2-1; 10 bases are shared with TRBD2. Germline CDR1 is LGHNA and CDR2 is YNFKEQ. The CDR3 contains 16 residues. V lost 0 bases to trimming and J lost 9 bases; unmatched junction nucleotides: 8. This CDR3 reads CASSQDGAGGLAEQFF. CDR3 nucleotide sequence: TGTGCCAGCAGCCAAGATGGAGCGGGGGGGCTCGCTGAGCAGTTCTTC.

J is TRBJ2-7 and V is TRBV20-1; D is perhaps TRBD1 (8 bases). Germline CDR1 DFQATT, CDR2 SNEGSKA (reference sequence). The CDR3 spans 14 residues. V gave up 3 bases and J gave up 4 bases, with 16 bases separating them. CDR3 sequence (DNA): TGCAGTGCTAGTCGAGACAGGGGACTATACGAGCAGTACTTC. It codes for CSASRDRGLYEQYF.

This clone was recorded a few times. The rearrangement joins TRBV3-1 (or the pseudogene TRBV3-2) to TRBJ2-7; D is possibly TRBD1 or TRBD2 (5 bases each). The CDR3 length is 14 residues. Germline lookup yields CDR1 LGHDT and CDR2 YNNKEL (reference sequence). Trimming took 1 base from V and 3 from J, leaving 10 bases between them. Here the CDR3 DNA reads TGTGCCAGCAGCCAAGGGGGGACCGTCTACGAGCAGTACTTC. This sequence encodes CASSQGGTVYEQYF.

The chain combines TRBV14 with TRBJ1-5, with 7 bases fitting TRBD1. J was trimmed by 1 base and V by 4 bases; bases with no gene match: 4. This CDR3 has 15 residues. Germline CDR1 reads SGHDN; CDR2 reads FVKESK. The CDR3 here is CASSLSGGSNQPQHF. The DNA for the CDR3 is TGTGCCAGCAGCCTATCAGGGGGAAGCAATCAGCCCCAGCATTTT. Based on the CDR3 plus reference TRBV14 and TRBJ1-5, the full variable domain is EAGVTQFPSHSVIEKGQTVTLRCDPISGHDNLYWYRRVMGKEIKFLLHFVKESKQDESGMPNNRFLAERTGGTYSTLKVQPAELEDSGVYFCASSLSGGSNQPQHFGDGTRLSIL.

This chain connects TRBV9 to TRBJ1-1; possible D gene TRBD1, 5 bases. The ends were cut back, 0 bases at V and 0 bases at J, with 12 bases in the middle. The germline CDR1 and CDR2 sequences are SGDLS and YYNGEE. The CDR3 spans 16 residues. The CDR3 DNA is TGTGCCAGCAGCGTAGGCCCCTCAGGGATGAACACTGAAGCTTTCTTT. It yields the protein CASSVGPSGMNTEAFF.

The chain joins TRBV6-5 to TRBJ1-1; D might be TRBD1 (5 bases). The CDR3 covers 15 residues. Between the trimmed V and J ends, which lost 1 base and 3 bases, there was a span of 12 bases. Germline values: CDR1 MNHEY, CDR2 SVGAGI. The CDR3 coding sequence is TGTGCCAGCAGTTACTTAGCAGGGAGGGACACTGAAGCTTTCTTT. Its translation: CASSYLAGRDTEAFF.

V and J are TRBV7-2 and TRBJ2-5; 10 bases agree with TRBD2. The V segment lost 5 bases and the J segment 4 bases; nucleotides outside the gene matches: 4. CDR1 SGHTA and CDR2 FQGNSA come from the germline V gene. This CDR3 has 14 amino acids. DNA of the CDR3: TGTGCCAGCAGCCCCCGGACTAGCGGAGAGACCCAGTACTTC. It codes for CASSPRTSGETQYF.

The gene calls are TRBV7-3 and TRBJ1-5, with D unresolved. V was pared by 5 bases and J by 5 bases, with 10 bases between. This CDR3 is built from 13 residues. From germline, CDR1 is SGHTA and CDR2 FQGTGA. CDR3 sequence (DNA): TGTGCCAGCAGCCCCGGCGGGGATCAGCCCCAGCATTTT. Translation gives CASSPGGDQPQHF. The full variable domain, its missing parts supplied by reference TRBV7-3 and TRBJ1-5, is GAGVSQTPSNKVTEKGKYVELRCDPISGHTALYWYRQSLGQGPEFLIYFQGTGAADDSGLPNDRFFAVRPEGSVSTLKIQRTERGDSAVYLCASSPGGDQPQHFGDGTRLSIL.

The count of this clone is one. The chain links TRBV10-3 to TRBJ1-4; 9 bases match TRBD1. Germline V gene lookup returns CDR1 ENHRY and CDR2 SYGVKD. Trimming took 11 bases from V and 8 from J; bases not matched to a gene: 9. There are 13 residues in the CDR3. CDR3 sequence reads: CAAGTGTGEKLFF. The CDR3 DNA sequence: TGTGCCGCCGGGACAGGGACGGGGGAAAAACTGTTTTTT.

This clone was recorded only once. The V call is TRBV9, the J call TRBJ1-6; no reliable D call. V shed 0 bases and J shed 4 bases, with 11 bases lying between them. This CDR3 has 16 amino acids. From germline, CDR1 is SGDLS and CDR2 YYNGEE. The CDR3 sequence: CASSVETFGYNSPLHF. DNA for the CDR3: TGTGCCAGCAGCGTAGAGACATTCGGGTATAATTCACCCCTCCACTTT.

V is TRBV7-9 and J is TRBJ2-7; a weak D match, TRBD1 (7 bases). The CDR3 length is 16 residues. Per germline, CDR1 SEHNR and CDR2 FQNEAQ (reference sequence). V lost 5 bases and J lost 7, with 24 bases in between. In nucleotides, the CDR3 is TGTGCCAGCAGCCCGGGAGTAAGGGGGCGGGATGGTGAGCAGTACTTC. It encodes CASSPGVRGRDGEQYF.

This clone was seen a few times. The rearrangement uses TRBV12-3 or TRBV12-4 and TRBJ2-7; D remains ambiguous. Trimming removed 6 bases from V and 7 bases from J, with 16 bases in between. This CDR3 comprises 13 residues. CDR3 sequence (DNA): TGTGCCAGCAGCGTTACACCCCTTGGGGAGCAGTACTTC. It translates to CASSVTPLGEQYF.

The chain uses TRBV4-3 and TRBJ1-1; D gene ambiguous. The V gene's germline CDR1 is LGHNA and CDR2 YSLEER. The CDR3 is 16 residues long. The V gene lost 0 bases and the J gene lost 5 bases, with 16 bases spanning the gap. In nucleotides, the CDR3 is TGCGCCAGCAGCCAAGATCCCCGCCCCCTGAGGACTGAAGCTTTCTTT. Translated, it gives CASSQDPRPLRTEAFF.

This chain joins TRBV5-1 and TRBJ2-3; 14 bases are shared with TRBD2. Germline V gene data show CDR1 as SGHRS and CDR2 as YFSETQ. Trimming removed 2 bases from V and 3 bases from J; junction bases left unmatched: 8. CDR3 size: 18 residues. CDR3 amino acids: CASSLSGLAGGRTDTQYF. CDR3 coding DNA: TGCGCCAGCAGCTTATCCGGACTAGCGGGGGGTAGGACAGATACGCAGTATTTT.

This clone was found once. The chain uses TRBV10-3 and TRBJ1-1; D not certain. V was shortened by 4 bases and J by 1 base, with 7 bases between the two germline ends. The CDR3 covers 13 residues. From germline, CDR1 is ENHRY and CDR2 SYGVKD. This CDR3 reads CAISARTNTEAFF. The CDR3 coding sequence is TGTGCCATCAGTGCCCGGACGAACACTGAAGCTTTCTTT.

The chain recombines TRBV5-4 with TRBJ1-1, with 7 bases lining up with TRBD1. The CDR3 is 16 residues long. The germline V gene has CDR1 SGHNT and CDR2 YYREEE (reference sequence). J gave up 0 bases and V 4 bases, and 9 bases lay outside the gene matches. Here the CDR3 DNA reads TGTGCCAGCAGCGGGGGCGGGACAGTGTTGAACACTGAAGCTTTCTTT. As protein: CASSGGGTVLNTEAFF.

The CDR3 nucleotides read TGCGCCAGCAGTGAAGGTCCGGGACAGATGAACACTGAAGCTTTCTTT. Translated, it gives CASSEGPGQMNTEAFF. The rearrangement joins TRBV5-1 to TRBJ1-1, with 7 bases identical to TRBD1. The CDR3 contains 16 residues. Germline lookup yields CDR1 SGHRS and CDR2 YFSETQ. V lost 5 bases, J lost 0 bases, and 10 bases stayed unmatched.

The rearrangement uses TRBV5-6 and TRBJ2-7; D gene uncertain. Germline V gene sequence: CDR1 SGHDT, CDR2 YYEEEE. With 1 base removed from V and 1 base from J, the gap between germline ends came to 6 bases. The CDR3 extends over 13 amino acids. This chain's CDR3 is CASSLWASYEQYF. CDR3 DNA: TGTGCCAGCAGCTTGTGGGCTTCCTACGAGCAGTACTTC.

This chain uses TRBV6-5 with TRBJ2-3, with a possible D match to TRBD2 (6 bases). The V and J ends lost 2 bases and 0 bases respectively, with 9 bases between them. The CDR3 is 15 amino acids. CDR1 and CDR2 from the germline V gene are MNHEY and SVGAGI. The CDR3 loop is CASSYVGGSTDTQYF. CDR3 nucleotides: TGTGCCAGCAGTTACGTGGGGGGAAGCACAGATACGCAGTATTTT.

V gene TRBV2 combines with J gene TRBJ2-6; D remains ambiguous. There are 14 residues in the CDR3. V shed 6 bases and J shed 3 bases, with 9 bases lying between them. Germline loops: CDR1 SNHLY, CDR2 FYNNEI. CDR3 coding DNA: TGTGCCAGCAGGGTAGGGCTTGGGGCCAACGTCCTGACTTTC. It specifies CASRVGLGANVLTF.

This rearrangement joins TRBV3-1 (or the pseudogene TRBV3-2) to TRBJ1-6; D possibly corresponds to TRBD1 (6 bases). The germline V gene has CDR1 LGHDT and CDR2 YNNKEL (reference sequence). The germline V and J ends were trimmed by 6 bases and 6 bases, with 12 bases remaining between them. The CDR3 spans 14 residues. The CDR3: CASSRTDINSPLHF. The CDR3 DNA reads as TGTGCCAGCAGTCGGACAGATATTAATTCACCCCTCCACTTT.

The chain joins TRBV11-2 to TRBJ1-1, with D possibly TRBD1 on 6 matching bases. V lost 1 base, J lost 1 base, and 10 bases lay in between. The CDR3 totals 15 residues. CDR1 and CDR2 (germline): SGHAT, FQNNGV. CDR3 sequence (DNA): TGTGCCAGCAGCTTAGTGTGGGGGGCGAACACTGAAGCTTTCTTT. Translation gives CASSLVWGANTEAFF.

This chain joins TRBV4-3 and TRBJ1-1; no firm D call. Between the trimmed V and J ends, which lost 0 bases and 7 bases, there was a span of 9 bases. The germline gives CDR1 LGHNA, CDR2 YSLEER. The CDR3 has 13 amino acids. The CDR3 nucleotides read TGCGCCAGCAGCCAAGAACGGGCTCGTGAAGCTTTCTTT. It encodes CASSQERAREAFF.

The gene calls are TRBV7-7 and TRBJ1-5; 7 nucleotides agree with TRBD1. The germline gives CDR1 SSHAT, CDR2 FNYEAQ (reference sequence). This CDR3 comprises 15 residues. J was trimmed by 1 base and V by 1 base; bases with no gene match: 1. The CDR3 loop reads CASSLEGGSNQPQHF. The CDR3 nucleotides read TGTGCCAGCAGCTTAGAAGGGGGCAGCAATCAGCCCCAGCATTTT.

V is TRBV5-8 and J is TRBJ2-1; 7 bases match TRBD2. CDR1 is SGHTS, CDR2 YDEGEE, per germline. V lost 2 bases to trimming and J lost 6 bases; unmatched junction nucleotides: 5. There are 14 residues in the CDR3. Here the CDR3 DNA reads TGTGCCAGCAGCTTCGATTGGACTAGCAATGAGCAGTTCTTC. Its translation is CASSFDWTSNEQFF.

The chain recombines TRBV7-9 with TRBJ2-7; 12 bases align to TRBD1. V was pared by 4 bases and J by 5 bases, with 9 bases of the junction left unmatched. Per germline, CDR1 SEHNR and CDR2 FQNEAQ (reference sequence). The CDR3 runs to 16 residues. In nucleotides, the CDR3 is TGTGCCAGCAGCTACCGGGACAGGGGGCTGAATGACGAGCAGTACTTC. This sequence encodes CASSYRDRGLNDEQYF.

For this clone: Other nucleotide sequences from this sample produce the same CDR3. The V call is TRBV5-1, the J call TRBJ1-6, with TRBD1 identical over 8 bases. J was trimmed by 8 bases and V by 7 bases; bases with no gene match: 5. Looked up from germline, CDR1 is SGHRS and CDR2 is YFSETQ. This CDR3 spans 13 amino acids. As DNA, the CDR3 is TGCGCCAGCCGACAGGGGTTCGATTCACCCCTCCACTTT. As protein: CASRQGFDSPLHF.